The 13 T cell receptor beta chains in this list originate from one sample, sequenced in a study of cytomegalovirus exposure and HLA in healthy donors. In the PCR, 60 Vbeta and 13 Jbeta primers were used. This table comes from immunoSEQ multiplex PCR, and its TCRdb copy is limited to in-frame clones, with some not included. Of under 150,000 clones listed, 75% to 85% are singletons. The sequenced sample consisted of PBMCs. Receptors originate from a girl between 2 and 10 years old in good health and CMV-seronegative.

The rearrangement joins TRBV4-3 to TRBJ1-2, with TRBD1 identical over 7 bases. The germline CDR1 and CDR2 sequences are LGHNA and YSLEER. The CDR3 extends over 15 amino acids. V lost 4 bases and J lost 0; bases outside the gene matches: 5. The CDR3 loop reads CASSLGTAANYGYTF. In DNA form, the CDR3 reads TGCGCCAGCAGCCTAGGGACAGCCGCTAACTATGGCTACACCTTC.

This clone has more than one count but fewer than ten. V gene TRBV21-1 combines with J gene TRBJ2-7; the table calls TRBD1, which could not be checked here. TRBV21-1 is termed a pseudogene. The CDR3 runs 13 residues. DNA of the CDR3: TGTGCCAGCACCGGGACAGAGTCCTACGAGCAGTACTTC. Residues: CASTGTESYEQYF.

This chain joins TRBV5-6 and TRBJ2-1; D is uncertain. Trimming pared 1 base from V and 4 bases from J, leaving 3 bases between. The CDR3 length is 12 residues. The germline V gene encodes CDR1 SGHDT and CDR2 YYEEEE. CDR3 nucleotide sequence: TGTGCCAGCAGCTTGCGGTACAATGAGCAGTTCTTC. It codes for CASSLRYNEQFF.

V usage is TRBV19 and J usage is TRBJ1-4, with TRBD1 matching 7 bases. The V segment lost 10 bases and the J segment 6 bases; nucleotides outside the gene matches: 8. The CDR3 length is 13 residues. CDR1 LNHDA and CDR2 SQIVND come from the germline V gene (reference sequence). CDR3: CATKQGRYEKLFF. Written as DNA, the CDR3 is TGTGCCACCAAACAGGGGAGGTATGAAAAACTGTTTTTT.

The genes are TRBV15 and TRBJ2-7, with no clear D. The CDR3 has 16 residues. Per germline, CDR1 LNHNV and CDR2 YYDKDF (reference sequence). V was cut by 0 bases and J by 1 base, with 13 bases left in between. CDR3 sequence (DNA): TGTGCCACCAGCAGAGAAGGAGAAAGTTTTTCCTACGAGCAGTACTTC. It translates to CATSREGESFSYEQYF.

The gene calls are TRBV19 and TRBJ2-1; 7 bases are shared with TRBD2. This CDR3 region has 18 residues. V was pared by 2 bases and J by 0 bases, with 10 bases of the junction left unmatched. Germline CDR1 LNHDA, CDR2 SQIVND (reference sequence). As DNA, the CDR3 is TGTGCCAGTAGTATACGGTTGCGGGAGTCGTACTCCTACAATGAGCAGTTCTTC. Protein: CASSIRLRESYSYNEQFF.

This chain joins TRBV6-5 and TRBJ2-2, with D possibly TRBD1 on 5 matching bases. The CDR3 extends over 16 amino acids. Trimming removed 3 bases at V and 5 bases at J, with 16 bases between. Per germline, CDR1 MNHEY and CDR2 SVGAGI. CDR3 nucleotide sequence: TGTGCCAGCAGTTATTCGGCAGGGTCGGATACCGGGGAGCTGTTTTTT. This encodes CASSYSAGSDTGELFF.

This clone was seen a handful of times. This chain uses TRBV7-3 with TRBJ1-5, with unresolved D. Trimming stripped 4 bases from V and 4 bases from J, with 8 bases between. This CDR3 region has 13 residues. Germline values: CDR1 SGHTA, CDR2 FQGTGA. The CDR3 sequence is CASSSRHNQPQHF. The CDR3 region has the DNA TGTGCCAGCAGCTCCCGACATAATCAGCCCCAGCATTTT.

The genes are TRBV29-1 and TRBJ2-7; 7 bases agree with TRBD1. The trim removed 4 bases at V and 3 bases at J, leaving 9 bases unmatched. The CDR3 sequence is 14 residues long. Germline assignment: CDR1 SQVTM and CDR2 ANQGSEA. CDR3 DNA sequence: TGCAGCGTTGCTTCAGGGGCAGGGGGCTACGAGCAGTACTTC. This gives the protein CSVASGAGGYEQYF.

J is TRBJ2-7 and V is TRBV27; 15 bases match TRBD2. The germline V gene encodes CDR1 MNHEY and CDR2 SMNVEV (reference sequence). J was trimmed by 5 bases and V by 5 bases; bases with no gene match: 10. CDR3 length: 17 amino acids. In DNA form, the CDR3 reads TGTGCCAGCAGTGGGACTAGCGGGAGGCGGAGGAGGGACGAGCAGTACTTC. This encodes CASSGTSGRRRRDEQYF.

The J gene is TRBJ1-5, the V gene TRBV18, with 7 bases matching TRBD1. The CDR3 is made up of 13 amino acids. Germline CDR1 KGHSH, CDR2 LQKENI. Trimming at V came to 5 bases and at J to 7 bases, leaving 5 bases not matched to a gene. The DNA of the CDR3 is TGTGCCAGCTCATCAACAGGGGTCCAGCCCCAGCATTTT. It yields the protein CASSSTGVQPQHF. Full variable domain (remainder filled in from reference TRBV18 and TRBJ1-5): NAGVMQNPRHLVRRRGQEARLRCSPMKGHSHVYWYRQLPEEGLKFMVYLQKENIIDESGMPKERFSAEFPKEGPSILRIQQVVRGDSAAYFCASSSTGVQPQHFGDGTRLSIL.

This chain uses TRBV7-8 with TRBJ2-7; 9 positions match TRBD1. The CDR3 runs 16 residues. Germline trimming cut 4 bases from V and 1 base from J; bases unmatched to any gene: 8. Germline assignment: CDR1 SGHVS and CDR2 FQNEAQ. The CDR3 nucleotides read TGTGCCAGCAGCTCAGGGACAGGGTTGACGTCCTACGAGCAGTACTTC. It codes for CASSSGTGLTSYEQYF.

This chain uses TRBV18 with TRBJ2-2; D is perhaps TRBD2 (7 bases). The V end was cut by 1 base, the J end by 7 bases, with 10 bases between. Per the germline V gene, CDR1 is KGHSH and CDR2 is LQKENI. The CDR3 is made up of 14 amino acids. In nucleotides, the CDR3 is TGTGCCAGCTCACCACGGCGGGGGCACGGGGAGCTGTTTTTT. Amino acids: CASSPRRGHGELFF.